This TCR beta chain appears in the sequencing data of a study of T-cell memory formation after mild COVID-19. This CDR3 is 14 amino acids long. Per the germline V gene, CDR1 is SGDLS and CDR2 is YYNGEE. Trimming at V came to 4 bases and at J to 5 bases, leaving 8 bases not matched to a gene. One entry per CDR3 protein, called by TCRdb with MiXCR from the 5' RACE reads. The repertoire consists of 150,000 to 200,000 distinct CDR3 sequences, with 9.5% to 13% occurring once and the leading ten covering approximately 3.8%. This chain connects TRBV9 to TRBJ2-7; 8 bases map to TRBD2. Sequencing was carried out using PBMCs or a T cell subset sorted from them (not recorded which). The receptor was isolated from a man aged 18 to 30 who had mild COVID-19 (a few samples of this study predate the infection). Cell type and time point are not known. Here the CDR3 reads CASSFGGGSHEQYF. The CDR3 coding sequence is TGTGCCAGCAGCTTTGGCGGGGGGTCCCACGAGCAGTACTTC.